The clone carrying this T cell receptor beta chain showed up just a few times. Participant reports of clinical history set cohort assignment. The data were taken from a study of blood T cell repertoires in COVID-19. Study-wide context: T cells, B-cell-depleted T cells, or PBMCs supplied cDNA or gDNA.

The CDR3 covers 15 residues. The V gene's germline CDR1 is MNHEY and CDR2 SVGEGT. V shed 5 bases, J shed 4 bases, and the junction held 9 bases outside the gene matches. The assay was immunoSEQ multiplex PCR, and TCRdb's table has in-frame clones only and misses some. Of roughly 230,000 clones in the sample, under 90% are singletons; the top ten hold under 3.5%. The clonotype was recovered from a woman aged 55-69 years who had recovered from COVID-19. The J gene is TRBJ1-1, the V gene TRBV6-2 or TRBV6-3; 8 bases map to TRBD1. The sample comprised PBMCs or T cells enriched from blood (not recorded which). The CDR3 spells CASSIDRGRGTEAFF. The CDR3 region has the DNA TGTGCCAGCAGTATAGACAGGGGAAGGGGCACTGAAGCTTTCTTT.